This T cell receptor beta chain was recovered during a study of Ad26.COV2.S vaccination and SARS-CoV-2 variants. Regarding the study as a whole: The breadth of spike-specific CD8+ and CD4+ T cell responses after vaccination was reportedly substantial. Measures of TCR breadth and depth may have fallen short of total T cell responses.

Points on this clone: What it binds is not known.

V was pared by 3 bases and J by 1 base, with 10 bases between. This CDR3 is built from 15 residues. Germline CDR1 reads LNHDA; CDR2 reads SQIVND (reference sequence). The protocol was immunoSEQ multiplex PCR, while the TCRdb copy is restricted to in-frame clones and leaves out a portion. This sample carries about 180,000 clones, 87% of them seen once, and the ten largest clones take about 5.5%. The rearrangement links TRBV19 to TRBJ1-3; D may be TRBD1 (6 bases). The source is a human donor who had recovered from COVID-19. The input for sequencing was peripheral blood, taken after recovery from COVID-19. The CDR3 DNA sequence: TGTGCCAGTAGTATTGGAAGGGGGTCTGGAAACACCATATATTTT. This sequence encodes CASSIGRGSGNTIYF.